The 18 T cell receptor beta chains listed next were all sequenced from one sample in a study of blood T cells in healthy people across ages. The second PCR ran about 6 to 11 cycles with a sample-barcoded 5' primer and J-beta primers. Via MiXCR, TCRdb re-called the 5' RACE reads, giving one row per CDR3 protein. The sample lists about 1.4 million distinct CDR3 sequences; 45% to 70% were seen once. What was sequenced was blood. All receptors derive from a man younger than 35 in good health.

The rearrangement links TRBV7-6 to TRBJ2-4, with D possibly matching TRBD2 (5 bases). The J call may be mistaken, given a closer DNA end match to TRBJ2-7. This CDR3 is 13 amino acids long. CDR1 is SGHVS and CDR2 is FNYEAQ in the germline V gene. CDR3 coding DNA: TGTGCCAGCGGCTGGGTAGCGTCTGACGAGCAGTACTTC. It is translated as CASGWVASDEQYF.

The sample holds one count of this clonotype. J is TRBJ1-1 and V is TRBV12-3 or TRBV12-4, with D possibly matching TRBD1 (6 bases). The germline V and J ends were trimmed by 8 bases and 8 bases, with 18 bases remaining between them. The CDR3 sequence is 13 residues long. Here the CDR3 reads CASLPGTNREAFF. The CDR3 coding sequence is TGTGCCAGCCTCCCAGGGACAAACAGAGAAGCTTTCTTT.

A few counts support this clonotype. The V gene is TRBV4-3, the J gene TRBJ2-4; D gene uncertain. The better agreement between TRBJ2-7 and the DNA end casts doubt on the J call. CDR3 length: 14 amino acids. The V gene's germline CDR1 is LGHNA and CDR2 YSLEER. The chain's CDR3 is CASSRTYPPDEQYF. The CDR3 DNA sequence: TGCGCCAGCAGCCGAACCTACCCACCGGACGAGCAGTACTTC.

The CDR3 region has the DNA TGTGCCAGCAGCGTAGTCCGGGGTGAGCAGTTCTTC. Its translation is CASSVVRGEQFF. V and J are TRBV9 and TRBJ2-1, with D possibly TRBD2 on 5 matching bases. The CDR3 has 12 residues. Germline V gene sequence: CDR1 SGDLS, CDR2 YYNGEE. Trimming removed 0 bases at V and 9 bases at J, with 7 bases between. Full variable domain (rest looked up from reference TRBV9 and TRBJ2-1): DSGVTQTPKHLITATGQRVTLRCSPRSGDLSVYWYQQSLDQGLQFLIQYYNGEERAKGNILERFSAQQFPDLHSELNLSSLELGDSALYFCASSVVRGEQFFGPGTRLTVL.

The rearrangement links TRBV4-3 to TRBJ2-7, with 8 bases fitting TRBD1. The DNA end favors TRBJ2-4, so the J call may be wrong. The CDR3 has 15 amino acids. CDR1 and CDR2 (germline): LGHNA, YSLEER. The CDR3 DNA follows: TGCGCCAGCAGCCAAGATACCGGGACAGGTAACATTCAGTACTTC. Translating it yields CASSQDTGTGNIQYF.

This clonotype has a handful of counts. The chain is built from TRBV7-2 and TRBJ2-3, with 7 bases fitting TRBD1. J gave up 6 bases and V 5 bases, and 5 bases lay outside the gene matches. The CDR3 runs to 13 residues. CDR1 and CDR2 from the germline V gene are SGHTA and FQGNSA. In DNA, the CDR3 is TGTGCCAGCAGCAGACAGGGCTCCGATACGCAGTATTTT. This gives the protein CASSRQGSDTQYF.

This clonotype came up once. V and J are TRBV24-1 and TRBJ2-1, with D possibly TRBD1 on 6 matching bases. The V end lost 4 bases, the J end lost 1 base, and 7 bases lay between the germline ends. From germline, CDR1 is KGHDR and CDR2 SFDVKD. The CDR3 has 14 residues. The CDR3 loop is CATSEGGSYNEQFF. The CDR3 coding sequence is TGTGCCACCAGTGAAGGGGGTTCCTACAATGAGCAGTTCTTC.

The table lists this clonotype with many counts. The chain combines TRBV5-1 with TRBJ1-2; weak D call: TRBD1 (6 bases). Trimming stripped 4 bases from V and 5 bases from J, with 15 bases between. The CDR3 extends over 14 amino acids. Germline V gives CDR1 SGHRS, CDR2 YFSETQ. CDR3 sequence (DNA): TGCGCCAGCAGCCTGGACGGCAGGGGATATGGCTACACCTTC. This codes for CASSLDGRGYGYTF. Full variable domain (remainder filled in from reference TRBV5-1 and TRBJ1-2): KAGVTQTPRYLIKTRGQQVTLSCSPISGHRSVSWYQQTPGQGLQFLFEYFSETQRNKGNFPGRFSGRQFSNSRSEMNVSTLELGDSALYLCASSLDGRGYGYTFGSGTRLTVV.

V usage is TRBV20-1 and J usage is TRBJ2-4, with 8 bases that match TRBD1. This CDR3 spans 12 amino acids. CDR1 is DFQATT, CDR2 SNEGSKA, per germline (reference sequence). With 6 bases clipped from V and 13 bases from J, the junction kept 11 bases outside the gene matches. The CDR3 nucleotides read TGCAGTGCCGGACAGGGTCTGGGGGAGCAGTACTTC. Amino acid sequence: CSAGQGLGEQYF.

In regard to this clonotype: Compared with germline, one end of the junction differs, possibly owing to a read error. The genes are TRBV6-6 and TRBJ2-1, with D possibly TRBD2 on 7 matching bases. The V gene's germline CDR1 is MNHNY and CDR2 SVGAGI (reference sequence). CDR3 length equals 15 residues. CDR3 amino acids: CASSYIGGAYNKQFF. CDR3 nucleotides: TGTGCCAGCAGTTACATAGGGGGGGCCTACAATAAGCAGTTCTTC.

This clonotype appeared a few times. The chain is built from TRBV12-3 or TRBV12-4 and TRBJ1-5, with D unclear. The CDR3 contains 14 residues. The V gene lost 8 bases and the J gene lost 2 bases, with 13 bases spanning the gap. This chain's CDR3 is CASRRTEGNQPQHF. DNA for the CDR3: TGTGCCAGCCGCCGGACGGAAGGCAATCAGCCCCAGCATTTT.

There are a few counts of this clonotype. The chain is built from TRBV27 and TRBJ1-5; unclear D gene. The germline V and J ends were trimmed by 4 bases and 6 bases, with 13 bases remaining between them. CDR3 length equals 14 residues. Germline V lookup: CDR1 MNHEY, CDR2 SMNVEV (reference sequence). The CDR3: CASSSGSLVQPQHF. The CDR3 region has the DNA TGTGCCAGCAGTTCTGGCAGCTTAGTTCAGCCCCAGCATTTT.

The chain joins TRBV7-9 to TRBJ2-7; 8 bases line up with TRBD1. V trimming: 2 bases; J trimming: 6 bases; junction bases outside the gene matches: 3. CDR1 is SEHNR and CDR2 is FQNEAQ in the germline V gene (reference sequence). This CDR3 region has 13 residues. This CDR3 reads CASSLPTGVEQYF. As DNA, the CDR3 is TGTGCCAGCAGCTTACCGACAGGGGTCGAGCAGTACTTC.

The V gene is TRBV28, the J gene TRBJ2-7; 7 bases align to TRBD1. CDR3 length: 14 residues. V shed 6 bases and J 3 bases; nucleotides not matched to a gene: 8. Germline-derived CDR1 and CDR2 are MDHEN and SYDVKM. CDR3 sequence reads: CASRGRDRNYEQYF. In nucleotides, the CDR3 is TGTGCCAGCAGAGGCCGGGACAGAAACTACGAGCAGTACTTC.

This clonotype was detected only once. The genes are TRBV6-2 or TRBV6-3 and TRBJ2-3; 9 bases are shared with TRBD2. The CDR3 has 20 amino acids. Germline V CDR1 and CDR2: MNHEY, SVGEGT. The J segment lost 2 bases and the V segment lost 4 bases, leaving 19 bases of the junction unmatched. CDR3 protein: CASSFTASSGGNLLTDTQYF. The CDR3 DNA reads as TGTGCCAGCAGTTTCACCGCGTCCAGCGGGGGGAACTTACTCACAGATACGCAGTATTTT.

This clonotype was seen only a few times. J is TRBJ2-1 and V is TRBV14, with D perhaps matching TRBD1 (6 bases). The V and J ends lost 1 base and 0 bases respectively, with 13 bases between them. Germline values: CDR1 SGHDN, CDR2 FVKESK. This CDR3 comprises 17 residues. Here the CDR3 DNA reads TGTGCCAGCAGCCAAGGCCTAGGACAGAGCTCCTACAATGAGCAGTTCTTC. It encodes CASSQGLGQSSYNEQFF.

In regard to this clonotype: At one of its ends the junction is not consistent with the germline gene, which may arise from a read error. The chain employs TRBV12-3 or TRBV12-4 and TRBJ2-5; possible D gene TRBD1, 5 bases. This CDR3 contains 13 residues. The CDR3 spells CANSLGLQETQYF. The CDR3 DNA reads TGTGCCAACAGTTTGGGGCTACAAGAGACCCAGTACTTC.

The gene calls are TRBV6-2 or TRBV6-3 and TRBJ2-5, with TRBD2 matching over 10 bases. TRBJ2-7 matches the DNA end more closely, so the J call is doubtful. This CDR3 contains 14 residues. In germline, CDR1 is MNHEY, CDR2 SVGEGT. Written as DNA, the CDR3 is TGTGCCAGCAGCTCTAGCGGGGGACCGGACGAGCAGTACTTC. Encoded protein: CASSSSGGPDEQYF.